The entry below gives a single T cell receptor beta chain sequence along with its context. Its antigen target is currently unknown. No per-base quality is available; no much larger clone lies one base away. This sample's time point label indicates: late sampling 161 to 241 days after vaccination in a few convalescent patients. The treatment or condition label here, explained by the study, means: roughly 11-day PBMC culture with coronavirus spike peptide pools or control peptides (ViraFEST assay). The study used the ViraFEST assay, which expanded antigen-specific T cells with peptide pools and then identified expanded clonotypes by TCR sequencing. The positive SARS-CoV-2 PCR tests of the convalescent patients were dated from March to December 2020, before the Alpha, Beta and Delta variants emerged in the United States. PBMCs were cultured at about 2 million per well in IMDM supplemented with approximately 4.7% human AB serum and around 10 IU/ml IL-2, with about 10 ug/ml peptide pools added. On days 3 and 7, half of the culture medium was replaced with fresh IL-2-containing medium. CD4+ T cells were isolated after roughly 10 days of culture through negative selection using the EasySep CD4+ T cell isolation kit. Ficoll-Paque Plus gradient centrifugation was used to isolate PBMCs from whole blood, and the isolated PBMCs were then either used fresh or cryopreserved at -140C. Triplicate wells were generally used for each culture condition.

The record originates from a study of vaccination and CD4 T cells after COVID-19 (dated by TCRdb to 2021 to 2024). With respect to the entire study: Every convalescent patient had a positive nasal swab PCR test for SARS-CoV-2, with mild disease in 8 to 10 patients and severe disease in one. In the convalescent cohort there were six males and four females, among whom were two Hispanic individuals, seven Caucasians, two Asians and one multiracial person. The spike-specific CD4+ TCR repertoire was compared before and after mRNA vaccination in approximately ten COVID-19 convalescent patients and several infection-naive healthy vaccine recipients. Control cultures received a CEFX viral epitope pool as the positive control, an HIV-1 Nef peptide pool as the negative control, or no peptide. Culture stimuli were overlapping spike peptide pools from SARS-CoV-2 and from the common cold coronaviruses HCoV-NL63, HCoV-OC43 and HCoV-229E. A few convalescent patients gave samples both early after vaccination (day 14) and late after vaccination (days 161 to 241). Post-COVID blood samples were collected from convalescent patients a median of roughly 100 days after diagnosis, with a range of about 30 to 161 days. Participants received two doses of either the Pfizer-BioNTech BNT162b2 vaccine (n=8) or the Moderna mRNA-1273 vaccine (n=2). Post-vaccine blood samples were taken a median of 72 days after the second vaccine dose, with a range of about 13 to 250 days.

The study at large found these results: Relatively few convalescent patients were included in the study, and early timepoints after natural infection were not analyzed. In convalescent patients, a median 86.3% of post-vaccine SARS-CoV-2-reactive clones were detected only after vaccination, and vaccine-specific priming was suggested by this finding. An increase in the median number of SARS-CoV-2-reactive clonotypes from 21 after infection to 35 to 40 after vaccination was observed, but the change was not found to be significant. Of the vaccine-specific clones in convalescent patients, 304 of 307, or nearly all, reacted only to SARS-CoV-2 spike and did not cross-react with common cold coronaviruses.

Libraries were built with PCR. DNA from cultured CD4+ T cells was subjected to TCR sequencing with the Oncomine TCR Beta short-read assay at the Johns Hopkins FTIC core. The QIAamp micro DNA kit was used to extract genomic DNA from the cultured CD4+ T cells. Oncomine TCR Beta libraries made from cultured CD4+ T cells were pooled using unique dual indexes and sequenced on an Illumina iSeq 100. As for how the authors treated the data: Non-productive sequences were removed, and CDR3s that did not start with C, did not end with F or W, or were shorter than 7 amino acids were discarded. The MANAFEST web application identified antigen-specific clonotypes by comparing peptide-stimulated wells against reference wells and other culture wells. Positive clones required FDR below 0.05, an odds ratio above 5, and productive frequency above 0.1% in at least two of three replicate wells. Clonotypes that were significantly expanded in both SARS-CoV-2 spike wells and at least one common cold coronavirus spike condition were defined as cross-reactive. Using R version 3.6.1, CDR3 homology was evaluated through Levenshtein distances (stringdist) along with unrooted phylogenetic trees (ape). Starting from the raw public reads, TCRdb applied fastp trimming at Q25, assembled clones with MiXCR and retained in-frame beta chains. Each CDR3 protein gets just one entry, which takes the most common genes and DNA from the rows behind it. None of the V and J calls come from the authors' own analysis; TCRdb made them. Here the sample has about 22,000 distinct CDR3 sequences; 35% occur a single time. The ten largest clones represent 8.6% of the sample.

The source of this sequence is a human donor who had recovered from COVID-19. Source: CD4+ T cells from blood, cultured in vitro, taken about 7 months after SARS-CoV-2 vaccination.

The DNA sequence is as follows: TGTGCCAGCAGTCAAACAGGGGGTCGAGAGACCCAGTACTTC. Translated, this gives CASSQTGGRETQYF. The V and J genes are TRBV6-1 and TRBJ2-5; TRBD1 aligns with 8 central bases. V is pruned by 5 bases and J by 4 bases, leaving 6 bases of the junction without a gene match. The germline V gene encodes CDR1 MNHNS and CDR2 SASEGT. The CDR3 runs 14 amino acids, cysteine and phenylalanine included. Kept here is only the CDR3 DNA, which spans 42 bases and is read in frame from base 1.